This is a list of T cell receptor beta chains from one sample in a study of shared clonotypes between healthy human individuals. The method was immunoSEQ multiplex PCR; TCRdb's version includes in-frame clones alone and lacks a portion of them. The sample carries about 700,000 clones, about 92% recorded once. The source material was naive CD8+ T cells sorted from blood. Receptors originate from a young man in good health. Both conserved end residues are part of each CDR3. The D gene is left open where the match is weak. Rows may omit the clone size; those that give it use once, few, many or a size class.

clone_size j_call d_call v_call cdr3_nt cdr3_aa
. TRBJ2-1 TRBD2 TRBV27 TGTGCCAGCAGTAGCGGGGGCTACAATGAGCAGTTCTTC CASSSGGYNEQFF
. TRBJ2-1 TRBD2 TRBV28 TGTGCCAGCAGTTTAATGCCGCCGGGACTAGCGGCACCGAGGGGTTACAATGAGCAGTTCTTC CASSLMPPGLAAPRGYNEQFF
once TRBJ1-1 . TRBV7-8 TGTGCCAGCAGCGCGGATACAGTGAACACTGAAGCTTTCTTT CASSADTVNTEAFF
. TRBJ2-1 TRBD1 TRBV6-5 TGTGCCAGCAGTTACCGGGACAGGGCCCGATCTGATGAGCAGTTCTTC CASSYRDRARSDEQFF
. TRBJ1-1 TRBD1 TRBV4-1 TGCGCCAGCAGCCAGACAGGGTTTACTGAAGCTTTCTTT CASSQTGFTEAFF
. TRBJ1-1 . TRBV5-4 TGTGCCAGCAGCTTGACAGGGAATACTGAAGCTTTCTTT CASSLTGNTEAFF
. TRBJ2-3 TRBD2 TRBV7-6 TGTGCCAGCAGCTTAGCGTGGCGGGAGGGGAAGGGCACAGATACGCAGTATTTT CASSLAWREGKGTDTQYF
. TRBJ1-1 . TRBV27 TGTGCCAGCAGGATTTTTATACAGAACACTGAAGCTTTCTTT CASRIFIQNTEAFF
. TRBJ2-1 TRBD2 TRBV7-9 TGTGCCAGCAGCTCCTGGGGACTAGCGGGAGGGAGGAATGAGCAGTTCTTC CASSSWGLAGGRNEQFF
. TRBJ2-1 TRBD1 TRBV7-8 TGTGCCAGCAGCTTACCCCGGGACAGCCCTACAAATGAGCAGTTCTTC CASSLPRDSPTNEQFF
. TRBJ1-4 TRBD1 TRBV7-9 TGTGCCAGCAGCTTACGAGGGACAGGGGGCTTGTCTGAAAAACTGTTTTTT CASSLRGTGGLSEKLFF
once TRBJ1-1 . TRBV6-1 TGTGCCAGCATGTGGAGGGTAAAAGACACTGAAGCTTTCTTT CASMWRVKDTEAFF
. TRBJ1-2 . TRBV14 TGTGCCAGCAGCCAAGCATCACTACAGTATGGCTACACCTTC CASSQASLQYGYTF
. TRBJ2-7 . TRBV7-2 TGTGCCAGCAGCCCTCTAGGGTTACGGGCCGGCTACGAGCAGTACTTC CASSPLGLRAGYEQYF
once TRBJ2-1 TRBD2 TRBV27 TGTGCCAGCAGTCCTAGCGGGTCCGCCTACAATGAGCAGTTCTTC CASSPSGSAYNEQFF
. TRBJ2-2 . TRBV6-5 TGTGCCAGCAGTTACCTCGGGGGGGAGCTGTTTTTT CASSYLGGELFF
few TRBJ2-1 . TRBV6-1 TGTGCCAGCAGTCTCACGGGACGGGAGCAGTTCTTC CASSLTGREQFF
. TRBJ2-3 . TRBV14 TGTGCCAGCAGCCAAGACGTCTGGGGGCAGGTTGGCTTAACTAGCACAGATACGCAGTATTTT CASSQDVWGQVGLTSTDTQYF
. TRBJ2-2 TRBD1 TRBV12-5 TGTGCTAGTGGTTCTTTCCGGGACAGGGTCACCGGGGAGCTGTTTTTT CASGSFRDRVTGELFF
. TRBJ2-7 . TRBV7-6 TGTGCCAGCAGCGACGGACAGTCGACCTACGAGCAGTACTTC CASSDGQSTYEQYF
. TRBJ2-1 . TRBV7-8 TGTGCCAGCAGCCTCGCCGAGGACGGCCAAGGTAATGAGCAGTTCTTC CASSLAEDGQGNEQFF
. TRBJ2-3 TRBD2 TRBV7-9 TGTGCCAGCAGCACTACTTGGACAACGGTAGCGGGAGGGACAGATACGCAGTATTTT CASSTTWTTVAGGTDTQYF
. TRBJ1-4 . TRBV10-3 TGTGCCATCAGTGAGTCGGGGAACCTTATAAATGAAAAACTGTTTTTT CAISESGNLINEKLFF
. TRBJ2-1 . TRBV6-1 TGTGCCAGCAGTTCCATTTCCTCGGAGCCCAATGAGCAGTTCTTC CASSSISSEPNEQFF